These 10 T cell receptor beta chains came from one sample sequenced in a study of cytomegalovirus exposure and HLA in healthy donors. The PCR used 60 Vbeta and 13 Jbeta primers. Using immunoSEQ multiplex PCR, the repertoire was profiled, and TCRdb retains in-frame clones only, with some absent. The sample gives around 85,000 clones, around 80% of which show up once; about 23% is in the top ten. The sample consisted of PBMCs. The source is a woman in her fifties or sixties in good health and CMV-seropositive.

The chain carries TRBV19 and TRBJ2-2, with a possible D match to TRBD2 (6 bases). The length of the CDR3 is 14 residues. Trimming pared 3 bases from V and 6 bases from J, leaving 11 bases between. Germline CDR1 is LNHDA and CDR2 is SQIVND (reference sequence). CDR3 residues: CASSIRRAAGELFF. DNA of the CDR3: TGTGCCAGTAGTATCCGGAGGGCGGCCGGGGAGCTGTTTTTT. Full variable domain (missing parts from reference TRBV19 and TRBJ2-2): DGGITQSPKYLFRKEGQNVTLSCEQNLNHDAMYWYRQDPGQGLRLIYYSQIVNDFQKGDIAEGYSVSREKKESFPLTVTSAQKNPTAFYLCASSIRRAAGELFFGEGSRLTVL.

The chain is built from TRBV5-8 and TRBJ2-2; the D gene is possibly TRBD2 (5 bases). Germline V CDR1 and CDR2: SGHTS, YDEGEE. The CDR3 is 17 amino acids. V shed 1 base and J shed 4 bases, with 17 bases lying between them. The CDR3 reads CASSLLVGVRGTGELFF. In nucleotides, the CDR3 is TGTGCCAGCAGCTTGTTGGTGGGAGTACGTGGCACCGGGGAGCTGTTTTTT.

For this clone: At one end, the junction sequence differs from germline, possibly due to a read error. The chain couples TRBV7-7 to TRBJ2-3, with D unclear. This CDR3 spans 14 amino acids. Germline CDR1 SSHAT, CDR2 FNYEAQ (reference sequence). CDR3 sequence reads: CASSLSTSTDTQYF. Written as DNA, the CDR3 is TGTGCTAGCAGCCTATCGACTAGCACAGATACGCAGTATTTT.

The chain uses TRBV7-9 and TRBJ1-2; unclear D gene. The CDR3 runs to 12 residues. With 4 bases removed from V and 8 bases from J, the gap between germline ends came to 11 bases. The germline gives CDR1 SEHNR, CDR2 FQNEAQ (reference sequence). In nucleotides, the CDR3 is TGTGCCAGCAGCTCAGGACTGGGGGGCTACACCTTC. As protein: CASSSGLGGYTF.

The DNA for the CDR3 is TGTGCCAGCTCGACCAGGACAGGGTTCGGCTACACCTTC. It codes for CASSTRTGFGYTF. The chain recombines TRBV18 with TRBJ1-2; 8 bases agree with TRBD1. The CDR3 has 13 residues. J was trimmed by 8 bases and V by 6 bases; bases with no gene match: 8. Germline CDR1 is KGHSH and CDR2 is LQKENI.

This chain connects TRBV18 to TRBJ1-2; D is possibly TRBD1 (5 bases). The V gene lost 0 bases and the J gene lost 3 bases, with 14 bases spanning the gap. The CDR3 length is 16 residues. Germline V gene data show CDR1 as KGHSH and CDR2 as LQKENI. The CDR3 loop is CASSPPTGGGHYGYTF. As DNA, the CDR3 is TGTGCCAGCTCACCACCTACCGGGGGAGGGCACTATGGCTACACCTTC.

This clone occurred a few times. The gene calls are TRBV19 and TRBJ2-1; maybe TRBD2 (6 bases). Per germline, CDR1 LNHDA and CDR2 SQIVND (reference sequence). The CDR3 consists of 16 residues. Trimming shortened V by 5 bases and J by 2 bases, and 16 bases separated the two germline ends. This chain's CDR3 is CASSELGGTPYNEQFF. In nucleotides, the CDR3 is TGTGCCAGTAGTGAGTTGGGAGGAACTCCCTACAATGAGCAGTTCTTC.

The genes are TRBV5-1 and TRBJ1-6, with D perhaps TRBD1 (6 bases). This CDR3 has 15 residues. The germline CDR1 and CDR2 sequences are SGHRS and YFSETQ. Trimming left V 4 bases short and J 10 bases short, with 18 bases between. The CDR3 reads CASSIQGWDSSPLHF. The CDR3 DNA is TGCGCCAGCAGCATACAGGGCTGGGATAGCTCACCCCTCCACTTT.

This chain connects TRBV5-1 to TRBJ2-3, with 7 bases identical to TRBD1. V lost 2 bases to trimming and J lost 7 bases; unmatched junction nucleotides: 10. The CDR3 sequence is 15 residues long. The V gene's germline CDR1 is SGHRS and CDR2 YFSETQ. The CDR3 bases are TGCGCCAGCAGCTTACAGGGGCCCCCTGAGTATACGCAGTATTTT. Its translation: CASSLQGPPEYTQYF. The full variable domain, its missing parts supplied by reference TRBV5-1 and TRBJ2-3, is KAGVTQTPRYLIKTRGQQVTLSCSPISGHRSVSWYQQTPGQGLQFLFEYFSETQRNKGNFPGRFSGRQFSNSRSEMNVSTLELGDSALYLCASSLQGPPEYTQYFGPGTRLTVL.

In DNA form, the CDR3 reads TGTGCCAGTCGCGGGGGATCGGGACAACCTCTCCTCCATAGCTACACCTTC. Amino acids: CASRGGSGQPLLHSYTF. The chain joins TRBV19 to TRBJ1-2; D perhaps matches TRBD1 (6 bases). CDR3 length: 17 amino acids. V was cut by 8 bases and J by 9 bases, with 31 bases left in between. Germline values: CDR1 LNHDA, CDR2 SQIVND (reference sequence).